This note documents a single T cell receptor (beta chain) sequence. This record belongs to a study of shared clonotypes between healthy human individuals. CD45RO negativity and positive selection for CCR7 defined naive CD8 cells, a population that excluded terminally differentiated effector memory CD45RA+ cells. Here immunoSEQ multiplex PCR was the method, and the copy in TCRdb shows in-frame clones only, minus some. Among about 2.1 million clones listed, around 93% were seen once. Germline CDR1 SGHRS, CDR2 YFSETQ. This CDR3 is built from 13 residues. The V end was cut by 5 bases, the J end by 3 bases, with 9 bases between.

This TCR was sampled from a young man in good health. Some clones in this sample may be carry-over from other donors' samples. This chain uses TRBV5-1 with TRBJ2-1, with TRBD2 as a possible D gene (6 bases). The material sequenced was naive CD8+ T cells from PBMCs. DNA of the CDR3: TGCGCCAGCAGGGAGGGCCTCTACAATGAGCAGTTCTTC. It translates to CASREGLYNEQFF. The full variable domain, in which reference TRBV5-1 and TRBJ2-1 provide the parts outside the CDR3, is KAGVTQTPRYLIKTRGQQVTLSCSPISGHRSVSWYQQTPGQGLQFLFEYFSETQRNKGNFPGRFSGRQFSNSRSEMNVSTLELGDSALYLCASREGLYNEQFFGPGTRLTVL.